This T cell receptor (beta chain) appears in the sequencing data of a study of beta chain features in type 1 diabetes (dated by TCRdb to about 2018). Notes on the research overall: Mean age, gender distribution, total cell number and subset yield were not different between patients and healthy donors. Regulatory and stem cell-like memory subsets were obtained from only 8 patients and roughly eight healthy donors, while naive and central memory subsets were obtained from all 28 donors. Across all samples, almost 110 million sorted cells were examined, and cell number per subset correlated strongly with RNA yield. The study compared TCRB repertoires of sorted circulating CD4+ T cell subsets between recently diagnosed type 1 diabetes patients and matched healthy donors. What the research found in general, with its limitations: At VDJ recombination sites, patients with type 1 diabetes made fewer insertions and deleted more nucleotides, a pattern implying thymic rearrangement abnormalities. PCR might favor shorter templates, but patient and control samples were amplified and corrected together, so any skew would affect both groups equally. Because cDNA was sequenced instead of genomic DNA, activated cells with high expression could be over-represented, although the groups did not differ in activation or CD3 levels. HLA sub-analyses involved small numbers of individuals, so any influence of HLA type on TCRB rearrangement remained unresolved. Naive, central memory and regulatory TCRB repertoires appeared to be more alike among patients than among healthy donors. In all four CD4+ subsets, TCRB CDR3 length was moderately but significantly shorter in type 1 diabetes patients.

Each donor gave one peripheral blood draw, averaging approximately 0.12 L, which was collected into heparinised tubes. Naive, central memory, regulatory and stem cell-like memory CD4+ T cells were sorted on a BD FACSAria II using a panel including CD45RO, CCR7, CD25, CD127, CD95 and CD27. A purity above 98% was achieved for all sorted populations. PBMCs were isolated right away by Lymphoprep density gradient centrifugation and were stained directly, without culture. Samples were stained and sorted in pairs, with one healthy donor and one patient per experiment, so that batch effects were minimized. The CDR3 measures 10 amino acids from cysteine to phenylalanine. Only the CDR3 portion is preserved as DNA: 30 bases, with reading frame beginning at the first base. The germline V gene (reference sequence) sets CDR1 to DFQATT and CDR2 to SNEGSKA. At the junction V is shortened by 3 bases and J by 4 bases, with 3 bases in between.

Remarks on this clone: The antigen it binds to is not known. One base away there is no much larger clone; base qualities are not given.

The entire amount of isolated RNA was reverse transcribed using the High Capacity cDNA Reverse Transcription Kit, so the sequenced TCRB transcripts were expressed ones. Naive, central memory and regulatory T cell samples underwent deep immunoSEQ sequencing, averaging around 3.7 million total reads per sample. Sorted cells were lysed in RLT buffer, and RNA was extracted using DNase-treated RNeasy Micro or Mini kits according to cell number. Each cell subset was processed separately to prevent cross-contamination, with patient and healthy donor samples processed together. The immunoSEQ multiplex PCR was used to amplify TCRB sequences from cDNA, generating 87-bp fragments that spanned the CDR3 region. Sequencing of the amplicons was performed on the Illumina HiSeq platform. In the paper's pipeline: Synthetic template baselines were used to correct PCR bias computationally, reads within Hamming distance 2 were collapsed, and singletons that could not be merged were discarded. Reads were aligned against IMGT to assign V, D and J genes, CDR3 length and insertions or deletions at six rearrangement sites. Within each subset, clonotype counts were normalized to sorted cell number, and only after that were true diversity and Gini coefficients computed with the tcR R package. The overlap coefficient, calculated on TCRB nucleotide sequences, was used to measure repertoire sharing. Out-of-frame TCRB sequences from naive cells were analyzed to stand in for the pre-selection repertoire. What TCRdb holds here is the immuneACCESS table cut down to in-frame rearrangements. Part of the clones is not present; checked against another copy, under half of the missing clones reflect an unresolved V gene, and the others are unexplained. The D gene and trimming were derived from the DNA, and the V and J assignments and clone size from that table. The sample table holds 240,000 or so clones, of which approximately 70% were seen once. Jointly, the top ten make up 0.053% of the sample.

The source of this sequence is a man aged 25 to 40 in good health. The rearranged segments are TRBV20-1 and TRBJ2-5; the D gene remains uncertain. The source material was naive CD4+ T cells from blood. The sample's cell subset or site label is to be understood as: true naive CD4+ T cells. This receptor carries the CDR3 CSASVETQYF. The DNA sequence is given as TGCAGTGCTAGTGTAGAGACCCAGTACTTC.